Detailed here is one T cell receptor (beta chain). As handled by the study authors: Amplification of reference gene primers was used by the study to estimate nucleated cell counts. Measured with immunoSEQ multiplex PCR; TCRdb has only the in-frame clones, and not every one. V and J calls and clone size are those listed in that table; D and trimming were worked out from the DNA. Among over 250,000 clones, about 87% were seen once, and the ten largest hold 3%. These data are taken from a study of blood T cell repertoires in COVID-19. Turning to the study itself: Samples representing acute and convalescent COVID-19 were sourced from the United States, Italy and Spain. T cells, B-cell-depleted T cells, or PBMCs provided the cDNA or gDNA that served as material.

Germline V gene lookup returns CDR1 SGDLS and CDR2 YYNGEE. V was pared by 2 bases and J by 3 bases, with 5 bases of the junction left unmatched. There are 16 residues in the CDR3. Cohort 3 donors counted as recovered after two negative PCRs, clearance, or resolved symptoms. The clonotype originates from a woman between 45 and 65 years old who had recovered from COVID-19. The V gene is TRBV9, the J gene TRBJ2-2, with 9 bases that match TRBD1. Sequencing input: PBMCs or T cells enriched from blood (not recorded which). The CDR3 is CASSVRQGDHTGELFF. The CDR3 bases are TGTGCCAGCAGCGTTAGACAGGGGGATCACACCGGGGAGCTGTTTTTT. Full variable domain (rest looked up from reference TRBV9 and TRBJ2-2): DSGVTQTPKHLITATGQRVTLRCSPRSGDLSVYWYQQSLDQGLQFLIQYYNGEERAKGNILERFSAQQFPDLHSELNLSSLELGDSALYFCASSVRQGDHTGELFFGEGSRLTVL.